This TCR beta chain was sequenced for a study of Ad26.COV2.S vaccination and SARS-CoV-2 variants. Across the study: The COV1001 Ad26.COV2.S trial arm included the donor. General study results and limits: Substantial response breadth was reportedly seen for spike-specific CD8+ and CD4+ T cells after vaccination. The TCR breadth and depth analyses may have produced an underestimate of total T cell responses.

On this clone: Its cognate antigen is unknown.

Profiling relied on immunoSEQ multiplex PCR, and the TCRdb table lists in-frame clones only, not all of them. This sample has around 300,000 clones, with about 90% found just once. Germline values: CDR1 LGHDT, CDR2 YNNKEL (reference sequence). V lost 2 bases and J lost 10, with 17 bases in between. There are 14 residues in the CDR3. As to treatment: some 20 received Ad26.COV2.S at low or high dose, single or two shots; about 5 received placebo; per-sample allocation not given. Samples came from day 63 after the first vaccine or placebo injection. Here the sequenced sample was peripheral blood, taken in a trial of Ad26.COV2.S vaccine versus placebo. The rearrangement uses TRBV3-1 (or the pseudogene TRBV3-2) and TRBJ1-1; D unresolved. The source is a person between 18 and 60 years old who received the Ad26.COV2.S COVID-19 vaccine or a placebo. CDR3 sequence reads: CASSQNAGTSRAFF. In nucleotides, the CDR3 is TGTGCCAGCAGCCAAAACGCGGGCACCAGCCGAGCTTTCTTT.